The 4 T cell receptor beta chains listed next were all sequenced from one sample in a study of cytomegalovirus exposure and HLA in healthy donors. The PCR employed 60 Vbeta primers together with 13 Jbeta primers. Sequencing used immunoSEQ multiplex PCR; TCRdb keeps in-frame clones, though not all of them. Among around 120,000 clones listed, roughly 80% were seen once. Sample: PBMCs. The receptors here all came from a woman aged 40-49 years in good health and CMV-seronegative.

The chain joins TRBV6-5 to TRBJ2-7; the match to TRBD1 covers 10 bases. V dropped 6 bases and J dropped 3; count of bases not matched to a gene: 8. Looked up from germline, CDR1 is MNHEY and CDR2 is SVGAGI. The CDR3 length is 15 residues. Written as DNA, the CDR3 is TGTGCCAGCAGACCTCCGGGACAGGGGATCTACGAGCAGTACTTC. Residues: CASRPPGQGIYEQYF.

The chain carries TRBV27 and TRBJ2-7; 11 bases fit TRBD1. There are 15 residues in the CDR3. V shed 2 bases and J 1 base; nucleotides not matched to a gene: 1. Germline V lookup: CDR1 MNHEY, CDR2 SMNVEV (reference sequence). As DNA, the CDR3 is TGTGCCAGCAGTTTAGGGACAGGGGGTTCCTACGAGCAGTACTTC. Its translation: CASSLGTGGSYEQYF.

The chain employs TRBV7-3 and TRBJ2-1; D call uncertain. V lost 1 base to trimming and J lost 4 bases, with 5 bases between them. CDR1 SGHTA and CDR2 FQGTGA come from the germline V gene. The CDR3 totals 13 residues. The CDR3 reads CASSLNEYNEQFF. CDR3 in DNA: TGTGCCAGCAGCTTAAATGAGTACAATGAGCAGTTCTTC.

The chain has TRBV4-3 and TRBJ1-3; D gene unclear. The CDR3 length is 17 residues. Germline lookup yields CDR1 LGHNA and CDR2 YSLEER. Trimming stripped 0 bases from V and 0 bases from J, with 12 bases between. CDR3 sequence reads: CASSQETRVFSGNTIYF. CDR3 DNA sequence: TGCGCCAGCAGCCAAGAAACGAGGGTTTTCTCTGGAAACACCATATATTTT.